Below are 20 T cell receptor beta chains sequenced from a single sample in a study of T cell repertoires in cytomegalovirus infection. TCRdb ran MiXCR on the reads and lists one entry per CDR3 protein. The repertoire has some 320,000 distinct CDR3 sequences, over 7.5% of them found once; the top ten carry around 4.1%. The sample was PBMCs. These receptors came from a human donor in good health (CMV status not recorded). Some clones in this sample may be carry-over from other donors' samples.

This clonotype was recorded many times. The chain joins TRBV7-6 to TRBJ2-7; 7 positions agree with TRBD1. The trim removed 5 bases at V and 6 bases at J, leaving 7 bases unmatched. The CDR3 spans 13 residues. Germline V lookup: CDR1 SGHVS, CDR2 FNYEAQ. This CDR3 reads CASSPYHRGEQYF. CDR3 bases: TGTGCCAGCAGCCCATATCACAGGGGCGAGCAGTACTTC.

This clonotype appeared a few times. This chain uses TRBV18 with TRBJ1-2; no clear D. Germline V lookup: CDR1 KGHSH, CDR2 LQKENI. V lost 1 base and J lost 6, with 9 bases in between. The CDR3 consists of 13 residues. The CDR3 sequence is CASSPQESHGYTF. For the CDR3, the DNA is TGTGCCAGCTCACCACAGGAAAGCCATGGCTACACCTTC. The complete variable domain, with remaining parts taken from reference TRBV18 and TRBJ1-2, reads NAGVMQNPRHLVRRRGQEARLRCSPMKGHSHVYWYRQLPEEGLKFMVYLQKENIIDESGMPKERFSAEFPKEGPSILRIQQVVRGDSAAYFCASSPQESHGYTFGSGTRLTVV.

This clonotype was seen a handful of times. The genes are TRBV20-1 and TRBJ2-1; D not certain. The germline V gene encodes CDR1 DFQATT and CDR2 SNEGSKA (reference sequence). The CDR3 totals 10 residues. V was shortened by 5 bases and J by 6 bases, with 5 bases between the two germline ends. This CDR3 is CSAARNEQFF. The CDR3 DNA is TGCAGTGCTGCCCGCAATGAGCAGTTCTTC.

The table lists this clonotype with many counts. The chain uses TRBV7-2 and TRBJ2-2; weak D call: TRBD1 (5 bases). The CDR3 runs to 16 residues. Trimming took 5 bases from V and 2 from J, leaving 15 bases between them. Germline V gene data show CDR1 as SGHTA and CDR2 as FQGNSA. The chain's CDR3 is CASSHRTLINTGELFF. Here the CDR3 DNA reads TGTGCCAGCAGCCATAGGACACTCATAAACACCGGGGAGCTGTTTTTT.

This clonotype was observed a handful of times. The gene calls are TRBV6-5 and TRBJ1-6; D may be TRBD1 (6 bases). This CDR3 region has 15 residues. Trimming took 0 bases from V and 9 from J, leaving 12 bases between them. The germline V gene has CDR1 MNHEY and CDR2 SVGAGI. The CDR3 loop reads CASSYSLQGFSPLHF. Here the CDR3 DNA reads TGTGCCAGCAGTTACTCATTACAGGGATTTTCACCCCTCCACTTT.

The rearrangement links TRBV7-9 to TRBJ2-2; 7 bases are shared with TRBD2. CDR1 SEHNR and CDR2 FQNEAQ come from the germline V gene (reference sequence). J was trimmed by 4 bases and V by 5 bases; bases with no gene match: 13. This CDR3 is built from 17 residues. Written as DNA, the CDR3 is TGTGCCAGCAGCCAGCGGGGAGAGAGTAGCAGCACCGGGGAGCTGTTTTTT. This encodes CASSQRGESSSTGELFF. The entire variable domain, with the rest obtained from reference TRBV7-9 and TRBJ2-2, is as follows: DTGVSQNPRHKITKRGQNVTFRCDPISEHNRLYWYRQTLGQGPEFLTYFQNEAQLEKSRLLSDRFSAERPKGSFSTLEIQRTEQGDSAMYLCASSQRGESSSTGELFFGEGSRLTVL.

The DNA for the CDR3 is TGTGCCAGCAGCTTAAAGGGGGACTACACCGGGGAGCTGTTTTTT. It yields the protein CASSLKGDYTGELFF. This chain connects TRBV7-3 to TRBJ2-2, with D perhaps being TRBD1 or TRBD2 (6 bases each). Trimming shortened V by 1 base and J by 3 bases, and 9 bases separated the two germline ends. Germline loops: CDR1 SGHTA, CDR2 FQGTGA. The CDR3 extends over 15 amino acids.

The rearrangement uses TRBV7-2 and TRBJ2-5, with D possibly matching TRBD2 (6 bases). There are 15 residues in the CDR3. Trimming took off 1 base at V and 4 bases at J, with 13 bases between the two ends. Germline lookup yields CDR1 SGHTA and CDR2 FQGNSA. The CDR3 reads CASSLDRRVRETQYF. DNA for the CDR3: TGTGCCAGCAGCTTAGACAGGAGGGTTCGAGAGACCCAGTACTTC.

The chain joins TRBV6-1 to TRBJ2-1; TRBD1 matches 7 bases. CDR1 and CDR2 from the germline V gene are MNHNS and SASEGT. This CDR3 has 13 amino acids. With 6 bases clipped from V and 5 bases from J, the junction kept 4 bases outside the gene matches. CDR3 sequence (DNA): TGTGCCAGCAGGGGACAGAGCCACAATGAGCAGTTCTTC. It codes for CASRGQSHNEQFF.

This clonotype was found a few times. The chain has TRBV7-2 and TRBJ2-5; TRBD1 agrees at 7 bases. The CDR3 is made up of 13 amino acids. Germline CDR1 is SGHTA and CDR2 is FQGNSA. V was clipped by 4 bases and J by 4 bases; unmatched bases: 3. CDR3 amino acids: CASSSRTGETQYF. The CDR3 DNA is TGTGCCAGCAGCTCAAGGACAGGAGAGACCCAGTACTTC.

This clonotype was counted only a few times. The chain carries TRBV12-3 or TRBV12-4 and TRBJ1-1; a possible D gene is TRBD1 (5 bases). With 5 bases removed from V and 4 bases from J, the gap between germline ends came to 11 bases. There are 13 residues in the CDR3. The CDR3 loop is CASSIGGGTEAFF. The DNA of the CDR3 is TGTGCCAGCAGTATTGGGGGGGGCACTGAAGCTTTCTTT.

The rearrangement links TRBV20-1 to TRBJ1-1; 9 bases fit TRBD1. The CDR3 contains 14 residues. The ends lost 6 bases at V and 0 bases at J; junction bases unmatched: 5. CDR1 is DFQATT and CDR2 is SNEGSKA in the germline V gene (reference sequence). CDR3 in DNA: TGCAGTGCCTTCAGACAGGGGGTGAACACTGAAGCTTTCTTT. It encodes CSAFRQGVNTEAFF.

Here the CDR3 reads CASSLGPFQYF. The CDR3 DNA reads as TGTGCCAGCAGTTTGGGCCCCTTCCAGTACTTC. The V and J genes are TRBV12-3 or TRBV12-4 and TRBJ2-5; no clear D gene. V lost 3 bases, J lost 10 bases, and 9 bases lay in between. This CDR3 contains 11 residues.

The rearrangement uses TRBV25-1 and TRBJ1-6; D ambiguous. Germline V CDR1 and CDR2: MGHDK, SYGVNS. V was shortened by 5 bases and J by 16 bases, with 18 bases between the two germline ends. The CDR3 contains 13 residues. The CDR3 nucleotides are TGTGCCAGCAGTCCCCGGGCCAGAAACCTACTCCACTTT. Its protein product is CASSPRARNLLHF.

V and J are TRBV4-3 and TRBJ1-1; TRBD1 agrees at 9 bases. Trimming at V came to 3 bases and at J to 4 bases, leaving 6 bases not matched to a gene. Germline V gives CDR1 LGHNA, CDR2 YSLEER. This CDR3 has 15 amino acids. DNA for the CDR3: TGCGCCAGCAGCCATCCGGGACAGGGTTTCACTGAAGCTTTCTTT. It yields the protein CASSHPGQGFTEAFF.

Here the CDR3 reads CATSRALGFGGETQYF. CDR3 DNA: TGTGCCACCAGCAGAGCTCTGGGGTTCGGGGGAGAGACCCAGTACTTC. The chain employs TRBV15 and TRBJ2-5; the D gene is possibly TRBD2 (6 bases). The germline V gene encodes CDR1 LNHNV and CDR2 YYDKDF (reference sequence). CDR3 length: 16 residues. The V and J ends lost 1 base and 4 bases respectively, with 16 bases between them.

This clonotype was detected ten times or more. Its ends do not fully match the called genes, so a read error is possible. This chain joins TRBV4-1 and TRBJ2-7; 8 bases line up with TRBD2. This CDR3 spans 16 amino acids. CDR1 and CDR2 (germline): MGHRA, YSYEKL. The CDR3 region has the DNA TGCGCCAGCAGCCAAGAGCCCGCGGGAGGATACTACAAGCAGTACTTC. Amino acid sequence: CASSQEPAGGYYKQYF.

At least ten counts were recorded for this clonotype. CDR3 residues: CASSNQPGRHNSPLHF. The CDR3 DNA is TGTGCCAGCAGCAACCAGCCGGGACGCCATAATTCACCCCTCCACTTT. The V call is TRBV7-2, the J call TRBJ1-6, with D possibly being TRBD1 (5 bases). Trimming cost V 5 bases and J 5 bases, with 16 bases left between them. Germline assignment: CDR1 SGHTA and CDR2 FQGNSA. This CDR3 has 16 amino acids.

This clonotype has at least ten counts. This rearrangement joins TRBV28 to TRBJ2-2; 12 nucleotides align to TRBD2. J was trimmed by 2 bases and V by 2 bases; bases with no gene match: 6. The length of the CDR3 is 18 residues. CDR1 MDHEN and CDR2 SYDVKM come from the germline V gene. The chain's CDR3 is CASSLHLAGGINTGELFF. The DNA for the CDR3 is TGTGCCAGCAGTTTACATCTAGCGGGGGGGATTAACACCGGGGAGCTGTTTTTT.

This clonotype was observed a handful of times. The V call is TRBV7-2, the J call TRBJ1-2; maybe TRBD1 (5 bases). Germline loops: CDR1 SGHTA, CDR2 FQGNSA. This CDR3 has 12 amino acids. Trimming took 4 bases from V and 8 from J, leaving 11 bases between them. CDR3 DNA sequence: TGTGCCAGCAGCTCTTCGTGGGACGGCTACACCTTC. Translating it yields CASSSSWDGYTF.